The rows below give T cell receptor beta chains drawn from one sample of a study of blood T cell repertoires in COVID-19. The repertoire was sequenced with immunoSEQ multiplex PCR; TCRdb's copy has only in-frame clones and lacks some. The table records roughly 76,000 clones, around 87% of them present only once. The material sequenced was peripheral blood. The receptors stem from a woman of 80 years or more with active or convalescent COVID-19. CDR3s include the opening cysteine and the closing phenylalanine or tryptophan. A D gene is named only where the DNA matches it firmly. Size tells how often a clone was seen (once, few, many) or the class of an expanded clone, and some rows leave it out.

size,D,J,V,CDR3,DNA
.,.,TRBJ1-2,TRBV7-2,CASSLEAGDHYGYTF,TGTGCCAGCAGCTTAGAGGCAGGGGACCACTATGGCTACACCTTC
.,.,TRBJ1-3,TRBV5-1,CASSPGQSGNTIYF,TGCGCCAGCAGCCCAGGACAGTCGGGAAACACCATATATTTT
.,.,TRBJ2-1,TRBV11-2,CASSLTGHPANEQFF,TGTGCCAGCAGTTTGACGGGACACCCTGCCAATGAGCAGTTCTTC
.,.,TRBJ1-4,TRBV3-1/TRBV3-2,CASSQRATNEKLFF,TGTGCCAGCAGCCAACGTGCAACTAATGAAAAACTGTTTTTT
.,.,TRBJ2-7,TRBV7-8,CASSASGYEQYF,TGTGCCAGCAGCGCCAGCGGCTACGAGCAGTACTTC
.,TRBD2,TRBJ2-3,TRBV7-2,CASSLSGVAQYF,TGTGCCAGCAGCTTAAGCGGGGTGGCGCAGTATTTT
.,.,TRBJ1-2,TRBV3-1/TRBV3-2,CASSQGGQGFYRGYTF,TGTGCCAGCAGCCAAGGAGGTCAAGGTTTTTATCGGGGCTACACCTTC
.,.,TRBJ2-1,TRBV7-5,CARRTRGWRFF,TGTGCCAGAAGAACGCGGGGGTGGAGGTTCTTC
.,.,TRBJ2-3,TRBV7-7,CASSALMGALTDTQYF,TGTGCCAGCAGCGCATTGATGGGGGCCCTAACAGATACGCAGTATTTT
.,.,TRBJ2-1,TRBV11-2,CASSLFGVDEQFF,TGTGCCAGCAGCTTATTCGGGGTCGATGAGCAGTTCTTC
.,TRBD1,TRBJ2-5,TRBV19,CASSATGRAETQYF,TGTGCCAGTAGTGCGACAGGGCGGGCTGAGACCCAGTACTTC
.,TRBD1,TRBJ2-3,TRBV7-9,CAHGTEVTDTQYF,TGTGCCCACGGGACAGAGGTCACAGATACGCAGTATTTT
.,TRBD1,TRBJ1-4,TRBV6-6,CASRPGTGTNEKLFF,TGTGCCAGCCGACCCGGGACAGGGACAAATGAAAAACTGTTTTTT
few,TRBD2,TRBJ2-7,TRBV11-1,CASTGEGSSGYEQYF,TGTGCCAGCACCGGGGAGGGGTCGTCAGGCTACGAGCAGTACTTC
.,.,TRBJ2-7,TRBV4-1,CASSQETADYEQYF,TGCGCCAGCAGCCAAGAGACGGCGGACTACGAGCAGTACTTC
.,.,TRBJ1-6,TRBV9,CASSVVGGLNSPLHF,TGTGCCAGCAGCGTAGTGGGGGGGCTTAATTCACCCCTCCACTTT
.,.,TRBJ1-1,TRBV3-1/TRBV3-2,CASSQVSDTEAFF,TGTGCCAGCAGCCAAGTCTCAGACACTGAAGCTTTCTTT